This passage covers 30 T cell receptor beta chains from one sample sequenced in a study of persistence of HIV-infected CD4 T cells. These receptors lack a known antigen. Sequencing used immunoSEQ version 4 in survey mode. Only in-frame clones appear in the TCRdb table, and some are missing; sequencing was by immunoSEQ multiplex PCR. The table lists roughly 34,000 clones, roughly 87% of them singletons. Lysates of CMV-infected fibroblasts at 9.5 to 10 ug/mL stimulated these cells. CD40L/CD69 double-negative CD45RO-high memory CD4+ T cells were collected. This specimen was CD4+ T cells sorted from PBMCs after approximately 20-hour stimulation, taken from a patient who received antiretroviral therapy. These receptor sequences come from an adult woman with HIV who was CMV-seropositive.

V usage is TRBV2 and J usage is TRBJ1-2; the D gene is possibly TRBD1 (6 bases). Per the germline V gene, CDR1 is SNHLY and CDR2 is FYNNEI. The V end was cut by 4 bases, the J end by 2 bases, with 8 bases between. CDR3 length equals 13 residues. CDR3 bases: TGTGCCAGCAGTGCGGACAGCAACTATGGCTACACCTTC. This encodes CASSADSNYGYTF.

The J gene is TRBJ2-7, the V gene TRBV6-5; tentative D call: TRBD2 (6 bases). V dropped 4 bases and J dropped 1 base, with 11 bases sitting between them. This CDR3 has 14 residues. Germline V gene sequence: CDR1 MNHEY, CDR2 SVGAGI. This CDR3 is CASSSSGLSYEQYF. The DNA of the CDR3 is TGTGCCAGCAGTTCGAGCGGGTTATCCTACGAGCAGTACTTC.

This clone rates as large. V is TRBV20-1 and J is TRBJ1-2; 9 bases map to TRBD1. The V gene end was trimmed by 3 bases and the J gene end by 2 bases; junction bases not matched to a gene: 7. This CDR3 contains 15 residues. The germline CDR1 and CDR2 sequences are DFQATT and SNEGSKA (reference sequence). CDR3 sequence: CSASSNRGQNYGYTF. The DNA of the CDR3 is TGCAGTGCTAGTTCCAACAGGGGGCAAAACTATGGCTACACCTTC.

This clone was picked up one time. The V call is TRBV5-6, the J call TRBJ2-3; 9 bases fit TRBD1. The germline V gene has CDR1 SGHDT and CDR2 YYEEEE. The CDR3 loop spans 15 amino acids. V shed 1 base, J shed 1 base, and the junction held 1 base outside the gene matches. The CDR3: CASSLRTGGTDTQYF. For the CDR3, the DNA is TGTGCCAGCAGCTTGCGGACAGGGGGCACAGATACGCAGTATTTT.

This chain's CDR3 is CASSVGGTSTYLETQYF. As DNA, the CDR3 is TGTGCCAGCAGCGTAGGGGGGACTAGTACGTACCTGGAGACCCAGTACTTC. V gene TRBV9 combines with J gene TRBJ2-5, with TRBD2 identical over 8 bases. V lost 0 bases, J lost 5 bases, and 12 bases stayed unmatched. Germline CDR1 reads SGDLS; CDR2 reads YYNGEE. CDR3 length: 17 residues.

The chain uses TRBV10-1 and TRBJ2-2; 8 bases fit TRBD2. This CDR3 is built from 15 residues. The J segment lost 0 bases and the V segment lost 8 bases, leaving 5 bases of the junction unmatched. CDR1 is WNHNN and CDR2 is SYGVQD in the germline V gene (reference sequence). Here the CDR3 DNA reads TGCGCCAGCGGCACAGCGGGGGCGAACACCGGGGAGCTGTTTTTT. Amino acid sequence: CASGTAGANTGELFF.

The chain joins TRBV27 to TRBJ2-1, with TRBD2 as a possible D gene (6 bases). Germline CDR1 MNHEY, CDR2 SMNVEV (reference sequence). V was pared by 9 bases and J by 4 bases, with 19 bases between. This CDR3 is 15 amino acids long. The CDR3 is CASIPTRGRYNEQFF. The CDR3 DNA follows: TGTGCCAGTATTCCTACACGGGGGAGGTACAATGAGCAGTTCTTC.

The V call is TRBV19, the J call TRBJ1-1; 7 nucleotides match TRBD1. Germline CDR1 reads LNHDA; CDR2 reads SQIVND (reference sequence). Unmatched junction bases numbered 4, after V lost 5 bases and J lost 1 base. This CDR3 spans 14 amino acids. CDR3: CASSLGQENTEAFF. The DNA of the CDR3 is TGTGCCAGTAGTCTAGGACAGGAGAACACTGAAGCTTTCTTT.

This clone was counted between two and nine times. The chain recombines TRBV6-4 with TRBJ2-3; 10 positions match TRBD1. The junction had 4 bases not matched to a gene; V was cut back by 3 bases and J by 1 base. The CDR3 runs to 16 residues. Germline V gene lookup returns CDR1 MRHNA and CDR2 SNTAGT. This CDR3 is CASSELGTGGTDTQYF. CDR3 sequence (DNA): TGTGCCAGCAGTGAACTTGGGACAGGGGGCACAGATACGCAGTATTTT.

The chain recombines TRBV15 with TRBJ2-2, with 15 bases aligning to TRBD2. V was pared by 7 bases and J by 5 bases, with 5 bases of the junction left unmatched. CDR3 length: 16 amino acids. The V gene's germline CDR1 is LNHNV and CDR2 YYDKDF (reference sequence). CDR3 sequence reads: CATIPGTSGRTGELFF. The CDR3, as DNA: TGTGCCACCATTCCAGGGACTAGCGGGAGGACCGGGGAGCTGTTTTTT.

This sequence joins TRBV30 and TRBJ2-7; possibly TRBD2 for D (6 bases). The V gene's germline CDR1 is GTSNPN and CDR2 SVGIG (reference sequence). The CDR3 length is 16 residues. V was trimmed by 0 bases and J by 0 bases, leaving 15 bases between them. The CDR3 DNA follows: TGTGCCTGGAGTGTCACTACCGGGACTTACTCCTACGAGCAGTACTTC. Encoded protein: CAWSVTTGTYSYEQYF.

This clone showed up just once. The chain combines TRBV29-1 with TRBJ2-7; 13 nucleotides align to TRBD2. The ends lost 7 bases at V and 0 bases at J; junction bases unmatched: 12. CDR3 length: 17 residues. Germline lookup yields CDR1 SQVTM and CDR2 ANQGSEA. In nucleotides, the CDR3 is TGCAGCGCCCTCAGCGTGACTAGCGGGAGGAGCTCCTACGAGCAGTACTTC. Protein: CSALSVTSGRSSYEQYF.

The rearrangement links TRBV20-1 to TRBJ1-5, with D unclear. CDR1 and CDR2 from the germline V gene are DFQATT and SNEGSKA (reference sequence). Trimming shortened V by 3 bases and J by 1 base, and 16 bases separated the two germline ends. This CDR3 has 16 residues. The CDR3 loop reads CSASSGLGISNQPQHF. DNA of the CDR3: TGCAGTGCTAGTAGTGGACTCGGTATAAGCAATCAGCCCCAGCATTTT.

The CDR3 DNA reads TGTGCCAGCACCCTCAGGGTAAACGGAAACACCATATATTTT. This codes for CASTLRVNGNTIYF. The J gene is TRBJ1-3, the V gene TRBV3-1 (or the pseudogene TRBV3-2); possible D gene TRBD1, 5 bases. V lost 7 bases and J 4 bases, leaving 14 bases between the germline ends. Germline-derived CDR1 and CDR2 are LGHDT and YNNKEL (reference sequence). The CDR3 totals 14 residues.

The J gene is TRBJ1-2, the V gene TRBV28; possibly TRBD1 for D (5 bases). The CDR3 runs to 12 residues. Germline CDR1 reads MDHEN; CDR2 reads SYDVKM. V lost 6 bases and J lost 7, with 12 bases in between. This chain's CDR3 is CASSRVPGGYTF. The CDR3 DNA reads as TGTGCCAGCAGCAGGGTTCCGGGTGGCTACACCTTC.

V usage is TRBV7-9 and J usage is TRBJ2-7; D possibly corresponds to TRBD1 (7 bases). Germline values: CDR1 SEHNR, CDR2 FQNEAQ (reference sequence). The CDR3 contains 13 residues. Trimming removed 6 bases from V and 3 bases from J, with 12 bases in between. The CDR3 reads CASRRGRGYEQYF. CDR3 nucleotides: TGTGCCAGCAGGAGGGGGCGGGGCTACGAGCAGTACTTC.

The rearrangement uses TRBV12-3 or TRBV12-4 and TRBJ1-5; no reliable D call. The CDR3 covers 13 residues. V shed 2 bases and J shed 5 bases, with 7 bases lying between them. The CDR3 DNA reads as TGTGCCAGCAGTTTAATGGGCTATCAGCCCCAGCATTTT. This codes for CASSLMGYQPQHF.

V and J are TRBV6-5 and TRBJ2-1; 8 bases align to TRBD1. Trimming took 6 bases from V and 9 from J; bases not matched to a gene: 10. The CDR3 sequence is 14 residues long. Germline-derived CDR1 and CDR2 are MNHEY and SVGAGI. CDR3 coding DNA: TGTGCCAGCAGACCAGACGGCAGGGGGCGTGAGCAGTTCTTC. Its translation is CASRPDGRGREQFF.

This clone appeared a single time. The V call is TRBV5-1, the J call TRBJ2-1; TRBD2 matches 13 bases. The germline V gene has CDR1 SGHRS and CDR2 YFSETQ. This CDR3 contains 17 residues. J was trimmed by 6 bases and V by 6 bases; bases with no gene match: 12. CDR3 nucleotides: TGCGCCAGCACGGGACTAGCGGGGTCAAGTTTGGGCAATGAGCAGTTCTTC. Its translation is CASTGLAGSSLGNEQFF.

The chain recombines TRBV27 with TRBJ2-1; 8 bases line up with TRBD1. CDR1 and CDR2 from the germline V gene are MNHEY and SMNVEV (reference sequence). Unmatched junction bases numbered 4, after V lost 8 bases and J lost 7 bases. The CDR3 length is 12 residues. As DNA, the CDR3 is TGTGCCAGCCGTCGGACAGGGAATGAGCAGTTCTTC. Amino acids: CASRRTGNEQFF.

This rearrangement joins TRBV9 to TRBJ2-2, with 10 bases fitting TRBD2. V lost 0 bases, J lost 6 bases, and 17 bases stayed unmatched. CDR3 length: 20 residues. The germline CDR1 and CDR2 sequences are SGDLS and YYNGEE. CDR3 loop: CASSVERVGERGGVAGELFF. Here the CDR3 DNA reads TGTGCCAGCAGCGTAGAGCGAGTCGGGGAGCGGGGGGGCGTGGCCGGGGAGCTGTTTTTT.

This clone is medium-sized within its sample. The chain employs TRBV7-2 and TRBJ2-7, with D possibly being TRBD1 or TRBD2 (5 bases each). The germline gives CDR1 SGHTA, CDR2 FQGNSA. This CDR3 is built from 14 residues. The V end was cut by 5 bases, the J end by 3 bases, with 14 bases between. The CDR3 reads CASSTGPSIYEQYF. Here the CDR3 DNA reads TGTGCCAGCAGCACGGGGCCTTCTATCTACGAGCAGTACTTC.

The CDR3 region has the DNA TGTGCCAGCAGCTTGGCCGGGGGCGCAGGGCAGCCCCAGCATTTT. Translating it yields CASSLAGGAGQPQHF. The V gene is TRBV5-6, the J gene TRBJ1-5; D is perhaps TRBD1 (6 bases). CDR3 size: 15 residues. The V end lost 0 bases, the J end lost 7 bases, and 14 bases lay between the germline ends. The germline V gene encodes CDR1 SGHDT and CDR2 YYEEEE. Supplemented by reference TRBV5-6 and TRBJ1-5, the full variable domain reads DAGVTQSPTHLIKTRGQQVTLRCSPKSGHDTVSWYQQALGQGPQFIFQYYEEEERQRGNFPDRFSGHQFPNYSSELNVNALLLGDSALYLCASSLAGGAGQPQHFGDGTRLSIL.

The CDR3: CASLQLNYGYTF. DNA of the CDR3: TGTGCCAGCTTACAGCTTAACTATGGCTACACCTTC. V gene TRBV12-3 or TRBV12-4 combines with J gene TRBJ1-2; D is ambiguous. Trimming took 8 bases from V and 1 from J, leaving 8 bases between them. The CDR3 totals 12 residues.

V and J are TRBV6-4 and TRBJ2-7; 7 bases line up with TRBD1. With V trimmed by 0 bases and J by 1 base, 9 bases remained unmatched. The CDR3 totals 17 residues. CDR1 and CDR2 (germline): MRHNA, SNTAGT. The CDR3 bases are TGTGCCAGCAGTGACTCCATTAGGGGGCAGGCGTCCTACGAGCAGTACTTC. Residues: CASSDSIRGQASYEQYF.

V usage is TRBV6-5 and J usage is TRBJ1-1; no clear D. V was pared by 0 bases and J by 8 bases, with 13 bases between. This CDR3 is 14 amino acids long. Looked up from germline, CDR1 is MNHEY and CDR2 is SVGAGI. For the CDR3, the DNA is TGTGCCAGCAGTTACTCCGCGCGCGAGAGGGAAGCTTTCTTT. Its translation is CASSYSAREREAFF.

Here the CDR3 reads CAWSARRIDTEAFF. CDR3 sequence (DNA): TGTGCCTGGAGTGCAAGGCGCATCGACACTGAAGCTTTCTTT. The gene calls are TRBV30 and TRBJ1-1; D not resolved. V shed 1 base and J shed 3 bases, with 12 bases lying between them. This CDR3 has 14 residues. Per germline, CDR1 GTSNPN and CDR2 SVGIG (reference sequence).

The V call is TRBV7-9, the J call TRBJ1-1; D unresolved. This CDR3 contains 14 residues. CDR1 SEHNR and CDR2 FQNEAQ come from the germline V gene (reference sequence). V lost 1 base and J lost 0, with 6 bases in between. CDR3 DNA: TGTGCCAGCAGCTTAGTGACGCTGAACACTGAAGCTTTCTTT. It yields the protein CASSLVTLNTEAFF.

The chain combines TRBV20-1 with TRBJ2-7, with TRBD1 identical over 9 bases. The CDR3 covers 15 residues. Per germline, CDR1 DFQATT and CDR2 SNEGSKA (reference sequence). After removal of 3 bases from V and 3 bases from J, the junction contained 9 bases not matched to a gene. CDR3 amino acids: CSASDHRGRVYEQYF. CDR3 bases: TGCAGTGCTAGTGATCACAGGGGGCGCGTCTACGAGCAGTACTTC.

This clone was observed once. The chain joins TRBV10-1 to TRBJ2-1; 9 bases are shared with TRBD1. Germline assignment: CDR1 WNHNN and CDR2 SYGVQD (reference sequence). V gave up 8 bases and J gave up 9 bases; unmatched junction bases: 5. The CDR3 is 12 residues long. In DNA form, the CDR3 reads TGCGCCAGCGGGGACAGGGTCAGTGAGCAGTTCTTC. This gives the protein CASGDRVSEQFF.